This T cell receptor (beta chain) emerged from a study of blood T cell repertoires in COVID-19 (dated by TCRdb to 2020 to 2021). With regard to the full study: The collaborator samples originated in the United States, Italy and Spain and spanned the acute and convalescent phases of COVID-19. The prospective study material was composed of cDNA or gDNA derived from T cells, B-cell-depleted T cells, or PBMCs. The dataset comprised deeply sampled blood TCRbeta repertoires from subjects exposed to, actively infected with, or recovered from COVID-19. A freely available public database, intended as a resource for researchers studying the immune response to SARS-CoV-2, is where the repertoires were released. Samples were obtained from the ongoing ImmuneRACE study (first 160 participants) and from approximately 1,200 subjects provided by 6 global collaborators. Nearly every sample came with metadata listing a de-identified subject ID, COVID-19 status, age in years and sex. Where available, HLA class I and class II types were obtained from metadata supplied by the sample provider rather than from assay-based typing.

Another Seattle source contributed samples from volunteer blood donors who had recovered from COVID-19. Collaborating institutions collected whole blood in K2EDTA tubes following their own protocols. For TCRbeta analysis, collaborator samples were shipped as frozen whole blood, as isolated PBMCs, or as DNA extracted from either sample type. The immunoSEQ Assay, a bias-controlled multiplex PCR, was used to amplify TCRbeta CDR3 regions from genomic DNA. In the authors' own workflow: The number of nucleated cells in each sample was estimated from the amplification of reference gene primers within the assay. To quantify the absolute abundance of each unique TCRbeta CDR3 rearrangement, sequence reads were collapsed and filtered. For each sample, productive Simpson clonality was calculated as the square root of Simpson's diversity index across productive rearrangements. TCRdb limited this immuneACCESS table to in-frame rearrangements with V and J called. A share of clones is missing; checked studies link under half to unresolved V genes, and the rest is unexplained. The D gene and trimming were derived from the DNA, and the V and J assignments and clone size from that table. Here the sample has roughly 170,000 clones; 84% occur a single time. The biggest ten clones account for roughly 7.1% of the sample.

In regard to this clone: The antigen it recognizes is unknown. One junction end disagrees with the germline gene, perhaps due to a read error.

Broad study findings and their caveats: The amount of clinical and demographic metadata varied by source and participant and was provided uncurated.

Spanning cysteine to phenylalanine, the CDR3 consists of 14 amino acids. Just the 42-base CDR3 DNA is kept, in frame starting at base 1. In the germline V gene (reference sequence), CDR1 corresponds to SSHAT and CDR2 to FNYEAQ. The sequenced sample was peripheral blood. The chain joins TRBV7-7 to TRBJ2-2; the D gene lacks a confident call. This clonotype was obtained from a man in his forties who had recovered from COVID-19. The DNA sequence is given as TGTGCTAGCAGCCCGCTTCGAGTTGCCGGGGAGCTGTTTTTT. It is translated as CASSPLRVAGELFF.